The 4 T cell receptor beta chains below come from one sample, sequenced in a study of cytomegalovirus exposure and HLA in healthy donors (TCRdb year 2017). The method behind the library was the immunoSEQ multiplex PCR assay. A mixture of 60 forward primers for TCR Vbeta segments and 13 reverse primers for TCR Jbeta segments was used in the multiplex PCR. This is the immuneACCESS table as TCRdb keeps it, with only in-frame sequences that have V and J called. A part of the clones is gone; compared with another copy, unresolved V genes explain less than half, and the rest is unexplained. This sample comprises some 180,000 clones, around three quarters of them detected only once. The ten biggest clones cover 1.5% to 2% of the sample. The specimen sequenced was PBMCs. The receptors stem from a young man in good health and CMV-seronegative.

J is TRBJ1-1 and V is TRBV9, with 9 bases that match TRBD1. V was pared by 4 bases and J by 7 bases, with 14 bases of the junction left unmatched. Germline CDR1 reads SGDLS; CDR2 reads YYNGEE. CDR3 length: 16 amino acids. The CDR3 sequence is CASSPRPGQGPHEAFF. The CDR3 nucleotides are TGTGCCAGCAGCCCAAGACCGGGACAGGGACCGCATGAAGCTTTCTTT.

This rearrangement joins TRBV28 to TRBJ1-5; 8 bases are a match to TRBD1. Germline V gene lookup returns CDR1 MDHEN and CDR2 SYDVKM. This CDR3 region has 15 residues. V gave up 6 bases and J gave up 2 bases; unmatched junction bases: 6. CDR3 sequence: CASRSTGGGNQPQHF. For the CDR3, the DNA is TGTGCCAGCAGGAGTACAGGGGGGGGCAATCAGCCCCAGCATTTT.

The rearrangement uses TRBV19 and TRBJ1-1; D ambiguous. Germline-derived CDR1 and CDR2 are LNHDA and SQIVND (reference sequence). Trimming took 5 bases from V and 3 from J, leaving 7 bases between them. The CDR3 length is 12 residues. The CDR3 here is CASSLLYTEAFF. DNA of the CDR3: TGTGCCAGTAGTCTATTGTACACTGAAGCTTTCTTT.

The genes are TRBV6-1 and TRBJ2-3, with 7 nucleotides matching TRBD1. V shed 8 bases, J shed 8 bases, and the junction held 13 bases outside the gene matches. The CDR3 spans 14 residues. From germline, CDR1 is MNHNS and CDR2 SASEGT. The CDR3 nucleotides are TGTGCCAGCCCGAGGGACAGTCTTAAGGGTACGCAGTATTTT. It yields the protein CASPRDSLKGTQYF.